This T cell receptor (beta chain) was recovered during a study of cytomegalovirus exposure and HLA in healthy donors. Findings and caveats of the study: Prior analysis indicated that the majority of TCR beta V segments exhibited productivity approximately 87% or approximately 30% of the time.

Donors had nominal health at sampling but likely had unrecorded immune exposures. PCR used 60 Vbeta primers and 13 Jbeta primers. Using immunoSEQ multiplex PCR, the repertoire was profiled, and TCRdb retains in-frame clones only, with some absent. The table lists roughly 110,000 clones, 70% to 85% of them singletons, with roughly 2.6% in the top ten. In the case of this clone: Its antigen is still unknown.

The germline V gene encodes CDR1 LNHNV and CDR2 YYDKDF (reference sequence). CDR3 length: 16 residues. Trimming removed 1 base from V and 0 bases from J, with 13 bases in between. The source material was PBMCs. V gene TRBV15 combines with J gene TRBJ2-7, with D hard to call. This receptor was taken from a woman between 18 and 29 years old in good health and CMV-seronegative. As DNA, the CDR3 is TGTGCCACCAGCAGAGCCCGAGCGAGAAGCTCCTACGAGCAGTACTTC. Translating it yields CATSRARARSSYEQYF.